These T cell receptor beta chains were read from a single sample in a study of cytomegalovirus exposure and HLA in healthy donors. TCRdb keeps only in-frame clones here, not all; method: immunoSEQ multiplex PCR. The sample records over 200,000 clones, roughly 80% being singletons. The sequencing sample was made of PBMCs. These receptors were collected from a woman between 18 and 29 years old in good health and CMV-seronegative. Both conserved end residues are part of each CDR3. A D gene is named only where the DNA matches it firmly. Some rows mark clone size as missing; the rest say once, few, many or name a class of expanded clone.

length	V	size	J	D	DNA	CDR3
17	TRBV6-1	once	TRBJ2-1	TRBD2	TGTGCCAGCAGTGGAAGTGGGTGGCGGGAGGTCTACAATGAGCAGTTCTTC	CASSGSGWREVYNEQFF
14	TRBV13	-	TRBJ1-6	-	TGTGCCAGCAGCTTAGTGACCCCTGGTTCACCCCTCCACTTT	CASSLVTPGSPLHF
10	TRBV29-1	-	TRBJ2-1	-	TGCAGCGTAGTTCCTGGAGAGCAGTTCTTC	CSVVPGEQFF
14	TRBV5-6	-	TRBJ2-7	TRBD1	TGTGCCAGCAGCCCCGGGACAGGCTCCTACGAGCAGTACTTC	CASSPGTGSYEQYF
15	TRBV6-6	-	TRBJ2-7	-	TGTGCCAGCAGTTACAGGGGCAGAGCCTCCGCCGAGCAGTACTTC	CASSYRGRASAEQYF
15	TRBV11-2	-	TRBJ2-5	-	TGTGCCAGCAGCTACGGATGGGCAGGGCAAGAGACCCAGTACTTC	CASSYGWAGQETQYF
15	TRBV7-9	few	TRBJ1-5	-	TGTGCCAGCAGCTTAGGACCGGGTTTTAATCAGCCCCAGCATTTT	CASSLGPGFNQPQHF
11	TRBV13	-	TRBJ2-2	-	TGTGCCAGCAGAACCCGCCGGGAGCTGTTTTTT	CASRTRRELFF
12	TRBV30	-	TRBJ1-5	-	TGTGCCTGGAGCCAGGGTAGCCTGCCCCAGCATTTT	CAWSQGSLPQHF
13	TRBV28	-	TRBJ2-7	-	TGTGCCAGCAGTTCTAACTACCCCTACGAGCAGTACTTC	CASSSNYPYEQYF
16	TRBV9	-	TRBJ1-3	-	TGTGCCAGCAGCGTCGAGGAGGGCTTGGTTGGAAACACCATATATTTT	CASSVEEGLVGNTIYF
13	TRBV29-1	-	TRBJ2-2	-	TGCAGCGTTGAACAGGGAAACACCGGGGAGCTGTTTTTT	CSVEQGNTGELFF
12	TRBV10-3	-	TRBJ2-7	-	TGTGCTGCCGGGGCCCAGCCCAACGAGCAGTACTTC	CAAGAQPNEQYF
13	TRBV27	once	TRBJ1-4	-	TGTGCCAGCAGCTACTACCTAAATGAAAAACTGTTTTTT	CASSYYLNEKLFF
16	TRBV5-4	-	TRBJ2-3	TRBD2	TGTGCCAGCAGCTTGAAACTAGCGGGAGTCACAGATACGCAGTATTTT	CASSLKLAGVTDTQYF
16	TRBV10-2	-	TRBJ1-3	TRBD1	TGCGCCAGCAGTCTACAGGGGGCAAATGCTGGAAACACCATATATTTT	CASSLQGANAGNTIYF
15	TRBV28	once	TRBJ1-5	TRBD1	TGTGCCAGCAGTCCGATGGACAGGGGTAATCAGCCCCAGCATTTT	CASSPMDRGNQPQHF
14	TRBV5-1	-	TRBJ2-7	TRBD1	TGCGCCAGCAGCCCGGGGACAGGGGGGTACGAGCAGTACTTC	CASSPGTGGYEQYF
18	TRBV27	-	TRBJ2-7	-	TGTGCCAGCAGTTTACACCCCTGGACAAGTTCTACGTCCTACGAGCAGTACTTC	CASSLHPWTSSTSYEQYF
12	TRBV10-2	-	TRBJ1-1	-	TGCGCCAGCACCAGGGAGAACACTGAAGCTTTCTTT	CASTRENTEAFF
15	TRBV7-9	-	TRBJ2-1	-	TGTGCCAGCAGCTTAGACTTGGGCTCCTACAATGAGCAGTTCTTC	CASSLDLGSYNEQFF
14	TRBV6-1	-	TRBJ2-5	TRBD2	TGTGCCAGCAGCCGACGGGGGGAGGTAGAGACCCAGTACTTC	CASSRRGEVETQYF
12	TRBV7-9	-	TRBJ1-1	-	TGTGCCAGCGTACAGGGAGGAGGGGAAGCTTTCTTT	CASVQGGGEAFF
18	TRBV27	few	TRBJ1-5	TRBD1	TGTGCCAGCAGCGCCGGGGGACAGGGAAGGGTCAGCAATCAGCCCCAGCATTTT	CASSAGGQGRVSNQPQHF
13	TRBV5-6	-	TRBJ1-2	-	TGTGCCAGCAGCGCGGTGGGGGACTATGGCTACACCTTC	CASSAVGDYGYTF
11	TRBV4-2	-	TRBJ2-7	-	TGTGCCAGCAGCCAAGGAAACGAGCAGTACTTC	CASSQGNEQYF
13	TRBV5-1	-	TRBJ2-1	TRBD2	TGCGCTAGCGGGGGGGCCACCTACAATGAGCAGTTCTTC	CASGGATYNEQFF
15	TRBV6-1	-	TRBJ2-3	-	TGTGCCAGCAGTGAGACGGACAGATACACAGATACGCAGTATTTT	CASSETDRYTDTQYF
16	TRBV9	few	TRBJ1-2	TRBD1	TGTGCCAGCAGCGTAGCCCCGGGACAGGGAGTATATGGCTACACCTTC	CASSVAPGQGVYGYTF
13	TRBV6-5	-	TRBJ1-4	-	TGTGCCAGCAGTTTTAGGGGAGGTGAAAAACTGTTTTTT	CASSFRGGEKLFF
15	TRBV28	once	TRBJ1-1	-	TGTGCCAGCAGCCGGGGAGGAGGAGGAACCACTGAAGCTTTCTTT	CASSRGGGGTTEAFF
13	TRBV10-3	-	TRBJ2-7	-	TGTGCCATCAGTGAGGGGGTCTCCTACGAGCAGTACTTC	CAISEGVSYEQYF
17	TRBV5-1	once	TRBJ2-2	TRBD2	TGCGCCAGTACGACACTAGCGGGGGGGCCGAACACCGGGGAGCTGTTTTTT	CASTTLAGGPNTGELFF
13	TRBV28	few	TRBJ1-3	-	TGTGCCAGCAGCGGGGACATTGGGAACACCATATATTTT	CASSGDIGNTIYF
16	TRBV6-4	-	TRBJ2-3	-	TGTGCCAGCAGTGACTCGAGCGCGGGGAGCACAGATACGCAGTATTTT	CASSDSSAGSTDTQYF
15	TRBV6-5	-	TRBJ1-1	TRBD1	TGTGCCAGCAGTGGGGACAGAGCGCCGAACACTGAAGCTTTCTTT	CASSGDRAPNTEAFF
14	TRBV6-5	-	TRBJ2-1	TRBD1	TGTGCCAGCAGCCCTGGACAGGGGGCCGATGAGCAGTTCTTC	CASSPGQGADEQFF
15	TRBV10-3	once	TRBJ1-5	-	TGTGCCATCAGTAGCACAGGGAGGAGCAATCAGCCCCAGCATTTT	CAISSTGRSNQPQHF
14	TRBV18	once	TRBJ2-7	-	TGTGCCAGCTCGCCCCGAGGGGTCTCCTACGAGCAGTACTTC	CASSPRGVSYEQYF
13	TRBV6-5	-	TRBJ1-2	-	TGTGCCACCAAAACTTCGGGGACTCGGAGCTACACCTTC	CATKTSGTRSYTF
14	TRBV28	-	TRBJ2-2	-	TGTGCCAGCAGTAGGTCACATTCGACCGGGGAGCTGTTTTTT	CASSRSHSTGELFF
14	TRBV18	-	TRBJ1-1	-	TGTGCCAGCTCACCACCGGGCAGGGGCACTGAAGCTTTCTTT	CASSPPGRGTEAFF
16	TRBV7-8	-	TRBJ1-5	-	TGTGCCAGCACCCAAGGGGAGAGGGGCGCCGGTCAGCCCCAGCATTTT	CASTQGERGAGQPQHF
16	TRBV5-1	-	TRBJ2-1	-	TGCGCCAGCAGCTTGGAGGGGGTTGTCGGGGAAGGTGAGCAGTTCTTC	CASSLEGVVGEGEQFF
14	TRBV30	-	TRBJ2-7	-	TGTGCCTGGAGTGTTACGCGTTCACGAAGCGAGCAGTACTTC	CAWSVTRSRSEQYF
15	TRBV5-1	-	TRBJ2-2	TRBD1	TGCGCCAGCAGCCCGGGACAGGGGGACACCGGGGAGCTGTTTTTT	CASSPGQGDTGELFF
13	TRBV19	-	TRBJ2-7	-	TGTGCCAGTAGTACACAGGAATTCTTCGAGCAGTACTTC	CASSTQEFFEQYF
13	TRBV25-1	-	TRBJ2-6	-	TGTGCCAGCAGTGGTCCTGGGGCCAACGTCCTGACTTTC	CASSGPGANVLTF
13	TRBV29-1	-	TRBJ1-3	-	TGCAGCGTTGAGCGGGACTCTGGAAACACCATATATTTT	CSVERDSGNTIYF
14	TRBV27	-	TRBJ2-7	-	TGTGCCAGCGCCTTAGGGCAGGAAATCTACGAGCAGTACTTC	CASALGQEIYEQYF
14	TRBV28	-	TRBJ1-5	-	TGTGCCAGCGTATCCGCGGCCGAGAGAAAGCCCCAGCATTTT	CASVSAAERKPQHF
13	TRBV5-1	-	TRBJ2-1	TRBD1	TGCGCCAGCAGCCGACAGGGGACCGATGAGCAGTTCTTC	CASSRQGTDEQFF
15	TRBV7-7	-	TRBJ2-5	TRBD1	TGTGCTAGCAGCTTGGGCCGGGACAGGGCGCAGACCCAGTACTTC	CASSLGRDRAQTQYF
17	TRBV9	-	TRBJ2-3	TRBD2	TGTGCCAGCAGCGCACCTAGCGGGGGGGCCTTAACAGATACGCAGTATTTT	CASSAPSGGALTDTQYF